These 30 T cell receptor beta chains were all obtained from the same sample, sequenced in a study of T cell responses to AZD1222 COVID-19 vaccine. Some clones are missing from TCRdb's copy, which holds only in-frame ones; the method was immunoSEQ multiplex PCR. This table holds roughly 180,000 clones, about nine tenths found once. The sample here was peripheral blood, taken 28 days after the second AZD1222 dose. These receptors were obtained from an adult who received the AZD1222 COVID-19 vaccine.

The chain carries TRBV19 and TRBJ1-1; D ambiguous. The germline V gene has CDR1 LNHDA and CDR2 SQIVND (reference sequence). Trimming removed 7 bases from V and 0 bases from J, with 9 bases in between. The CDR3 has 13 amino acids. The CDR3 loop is CASNSGVNTEAFF. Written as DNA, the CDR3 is TGTGCCAGTAACTCAGGCGTGAACACTGAAGCTTTCTTT.

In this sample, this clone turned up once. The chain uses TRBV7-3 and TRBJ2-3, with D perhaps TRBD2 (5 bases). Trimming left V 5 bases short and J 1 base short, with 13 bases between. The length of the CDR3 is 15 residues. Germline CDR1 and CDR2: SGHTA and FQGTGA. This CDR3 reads CASSLGLARTDTQYF. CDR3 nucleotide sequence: TGTGCCAGCAGCCTTGGGCTAGCCCGCACAGATACGCAGTATTTT.

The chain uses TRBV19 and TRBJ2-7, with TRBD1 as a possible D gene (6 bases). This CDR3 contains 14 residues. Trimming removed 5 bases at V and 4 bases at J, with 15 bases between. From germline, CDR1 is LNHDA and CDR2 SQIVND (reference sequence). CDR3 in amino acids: CASSLGGITYEQYF. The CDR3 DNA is TGTGCCAGTAGTTTAGGGGGAATCACATACGAGCAGTACTTC.

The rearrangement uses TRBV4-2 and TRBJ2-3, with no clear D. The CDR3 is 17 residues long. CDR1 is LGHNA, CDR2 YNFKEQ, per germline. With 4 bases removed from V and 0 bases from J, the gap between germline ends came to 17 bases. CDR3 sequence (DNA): TGTGCCAGCAGCCCAGTTATGGGTGGATCTAGCACAGATACGCAGTATTTT. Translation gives CASSPVMGGSSTDTQYF.

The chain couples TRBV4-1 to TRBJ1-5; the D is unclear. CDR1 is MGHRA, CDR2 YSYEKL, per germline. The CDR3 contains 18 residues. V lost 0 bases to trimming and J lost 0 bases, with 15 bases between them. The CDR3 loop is CASSQDPHLINSNQPQHF. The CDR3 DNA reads TGCGCCAGCAGCCAAGATCCACACTTGATCAATAGCAATCAGCCCCAGCATTTT.

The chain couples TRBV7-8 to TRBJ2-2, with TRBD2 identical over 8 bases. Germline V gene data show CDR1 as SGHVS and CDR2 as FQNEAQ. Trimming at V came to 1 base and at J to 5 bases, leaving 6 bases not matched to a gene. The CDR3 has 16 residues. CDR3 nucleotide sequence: TGTGCCAGCAGCTTAGGAAGCGGGAGTCGAACCGGGGAGCTGTTTTTT. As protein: CASSLGSGSRTGELFF.

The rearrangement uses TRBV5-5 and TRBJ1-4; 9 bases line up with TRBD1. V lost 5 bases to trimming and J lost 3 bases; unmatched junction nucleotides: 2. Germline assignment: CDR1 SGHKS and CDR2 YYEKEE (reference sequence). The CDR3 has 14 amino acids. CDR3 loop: CASRRTGANEKLFF. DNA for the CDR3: TGTGCCAGCAGAAGGACAGGGGCTAATGAAAAACTGTTTTTT.

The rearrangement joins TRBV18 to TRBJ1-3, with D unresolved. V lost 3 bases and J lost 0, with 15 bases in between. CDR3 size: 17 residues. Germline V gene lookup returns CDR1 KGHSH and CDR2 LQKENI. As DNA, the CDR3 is TGTGCCAGCTCACCCAGACAAACCTACAACTCTGGAAACACCATATATTTT. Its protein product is CASSPRQTYNSGNTIYF.

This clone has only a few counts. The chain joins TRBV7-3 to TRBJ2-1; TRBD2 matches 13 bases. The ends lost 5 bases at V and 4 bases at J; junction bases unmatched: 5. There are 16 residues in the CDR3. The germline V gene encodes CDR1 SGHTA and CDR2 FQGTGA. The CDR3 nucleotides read TGTGCCAGCAGCCCACAGGGACTAGCGGGATACAATGAGCAGTTCTTC. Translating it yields CASSPQGLAGYNEQFF.

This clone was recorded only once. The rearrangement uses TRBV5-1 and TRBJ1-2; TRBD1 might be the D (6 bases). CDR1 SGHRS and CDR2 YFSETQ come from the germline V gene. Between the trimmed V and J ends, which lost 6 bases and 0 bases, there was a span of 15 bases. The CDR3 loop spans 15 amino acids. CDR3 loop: CASTGWGASNYGYTF. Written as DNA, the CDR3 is TGCGCCAGCACTGGTTGGGGGGCGTCTAACTATGGCTACACCTTC.

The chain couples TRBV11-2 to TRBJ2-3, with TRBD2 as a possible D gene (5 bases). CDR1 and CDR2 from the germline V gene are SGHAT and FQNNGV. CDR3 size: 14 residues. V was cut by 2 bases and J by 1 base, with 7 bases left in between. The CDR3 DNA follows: TGTGCCAGCAGCTTAAGGCGGGGCACAGATACGCAGTATTTT. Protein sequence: CASSLRRGTDTQYF.

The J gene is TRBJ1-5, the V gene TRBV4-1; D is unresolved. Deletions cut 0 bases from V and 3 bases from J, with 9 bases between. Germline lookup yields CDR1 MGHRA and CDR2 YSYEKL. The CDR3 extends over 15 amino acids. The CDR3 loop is CASSQDDRVNQPQHF. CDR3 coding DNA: TGCGCCAGCAGCCAAGATGACCGGGTCAATCAGCCCCAGCATTTT.

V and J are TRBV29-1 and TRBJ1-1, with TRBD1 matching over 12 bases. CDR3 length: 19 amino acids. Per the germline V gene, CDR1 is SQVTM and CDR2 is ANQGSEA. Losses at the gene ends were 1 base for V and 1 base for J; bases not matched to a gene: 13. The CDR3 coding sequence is TGCAGCGTTGAAGCACCGGGACAGGGGGCTTTAGGGAGGAACACTGAAGCTTTCTTT. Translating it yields CSVEAPGQGALGRNTEAFF.

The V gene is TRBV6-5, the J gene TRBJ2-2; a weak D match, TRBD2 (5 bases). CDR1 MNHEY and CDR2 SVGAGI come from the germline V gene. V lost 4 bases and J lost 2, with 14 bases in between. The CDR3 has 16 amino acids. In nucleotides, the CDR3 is TGTGCCAGCAGTTCGCCCCGGGGTGTCAACACCGGGGAGCTGTTTTTT. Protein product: CASSSPRGVNTGELFF.

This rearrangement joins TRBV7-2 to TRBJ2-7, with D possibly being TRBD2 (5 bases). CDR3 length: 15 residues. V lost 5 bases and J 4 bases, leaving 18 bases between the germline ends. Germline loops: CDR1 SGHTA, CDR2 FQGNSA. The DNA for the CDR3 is TGTGCCAGCAGCCATGATCCGGGAAGATATTACGAGCAGTACTTC. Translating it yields CASSHDPGRYYEQYF. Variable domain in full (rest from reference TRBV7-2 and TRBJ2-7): GAGVSQSPSNKVTEKGKDVELRCDPISGHTALYWYRQSLGQGLEFLIYFQGNSAPDKSGLPSDRFSAERTGGSVSTLTIQRTQQEDSAVYLCASSHDPGRYYEQYFGPGTRLTVT.

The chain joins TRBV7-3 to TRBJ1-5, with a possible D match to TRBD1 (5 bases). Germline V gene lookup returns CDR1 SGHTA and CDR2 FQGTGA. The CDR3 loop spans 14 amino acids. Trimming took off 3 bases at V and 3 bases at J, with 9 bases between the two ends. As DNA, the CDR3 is TGTGCCAGCAGCTTGGGACCGTTCAATCAGCCCCAGCATTTT. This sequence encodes CASSLGPFNQPQHF. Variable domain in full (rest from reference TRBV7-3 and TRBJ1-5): GAGVSQTPSNKVTEKGKYVELRCDPISGHTALYWYRQSLGQGPEFLIYFQGTGAADDSGLPNDRFFAVRPEGSVSTLKIQRTERGDSAVYLCASSLGPFNQPQHFGDGTRLSIL.

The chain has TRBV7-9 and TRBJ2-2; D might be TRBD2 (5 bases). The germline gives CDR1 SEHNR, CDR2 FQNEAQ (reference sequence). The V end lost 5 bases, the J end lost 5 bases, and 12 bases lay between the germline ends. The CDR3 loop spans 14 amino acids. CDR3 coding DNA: TGTGCCAGCAGCCCCAACCCGGGGACCGGGGAGCTGTTTTTT. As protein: CASSPNPGTGELFF.

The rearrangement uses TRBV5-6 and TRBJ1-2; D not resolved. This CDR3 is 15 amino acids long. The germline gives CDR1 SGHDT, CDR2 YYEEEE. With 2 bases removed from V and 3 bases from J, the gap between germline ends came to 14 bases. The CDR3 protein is CASSFGLATYYGYTF. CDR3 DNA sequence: TGTGCCAGCAGCTTTGGATTGGCCACCTACTATGGCTACACCTTC.

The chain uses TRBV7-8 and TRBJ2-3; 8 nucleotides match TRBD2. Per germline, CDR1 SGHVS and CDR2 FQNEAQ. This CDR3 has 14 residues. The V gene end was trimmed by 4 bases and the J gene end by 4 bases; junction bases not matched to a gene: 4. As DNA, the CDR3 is TGTGCCAGCAGCTCCGGGACTAGTGCAGATACGCAGTATTTT. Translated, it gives CASSSGTSADTQYF.

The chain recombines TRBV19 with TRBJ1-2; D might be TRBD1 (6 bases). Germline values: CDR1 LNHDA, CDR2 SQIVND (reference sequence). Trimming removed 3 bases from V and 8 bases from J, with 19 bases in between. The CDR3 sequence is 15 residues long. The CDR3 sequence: CASSMPIRTVHGYTF. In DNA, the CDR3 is TGTGCCAGTAGTATGCCAATAAGGACAGTCCACGGCTACACCTTC.

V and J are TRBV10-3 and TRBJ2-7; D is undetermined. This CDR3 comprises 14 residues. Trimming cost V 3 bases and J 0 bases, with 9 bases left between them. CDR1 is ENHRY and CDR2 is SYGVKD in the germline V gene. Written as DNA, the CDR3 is TGTGCCATCAGTGACAGGTTTAGCTCCTACGAGCAGTACTTC. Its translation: CAISDRFSSYEQYF.

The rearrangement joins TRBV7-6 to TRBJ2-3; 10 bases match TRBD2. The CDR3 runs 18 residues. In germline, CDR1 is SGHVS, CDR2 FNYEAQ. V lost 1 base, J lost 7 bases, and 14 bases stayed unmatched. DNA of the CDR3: TGTGCCAGCAGCTTAGGTGGGACAGCTAGCGGGAGTCCTTATACGCAGTATTTT. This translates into CASSLGGTASGSPYTQYF. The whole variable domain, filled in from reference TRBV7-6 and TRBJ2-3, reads GAGVSQSPRYKVTKRGQDVALRCDPISGHVSLYWYRQALGQGPEFLTYFNYEAQQDKSGLPNDRFSAERPEGSISTLTIQRTEQRDSAMYRCASSLGGTASGSPYTQYFGPGTRLTVL.

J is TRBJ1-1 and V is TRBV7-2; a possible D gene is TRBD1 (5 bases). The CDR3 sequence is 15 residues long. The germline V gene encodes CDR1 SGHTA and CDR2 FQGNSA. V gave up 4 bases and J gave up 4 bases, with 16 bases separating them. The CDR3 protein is CASSSAQVGTTEAFF. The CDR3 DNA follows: TGTGCCAGCAGCTCGGCCCAGGTGGGGACCACTGAAGCTTTCTTT. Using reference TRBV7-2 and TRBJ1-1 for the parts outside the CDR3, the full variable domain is GAGVSQSPSNKVTEKGKDVELRCDPISGHTALYWYRQSLGQGLEFLIYFQGNSAPDKSGLPSDRFSAERTGGSVSTLTIQRTQQEDSAVYLCASSSAQVGTTEAFFGQGTRLTVV.

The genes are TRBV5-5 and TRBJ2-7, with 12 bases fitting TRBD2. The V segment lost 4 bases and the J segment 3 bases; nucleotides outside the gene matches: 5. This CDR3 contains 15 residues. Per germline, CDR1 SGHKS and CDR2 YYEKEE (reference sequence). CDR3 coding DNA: TGTGCCAGCAGCCTACTAGCGGGAGGACTCTACGAGCAGTACTTC. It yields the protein CASSLLAGGLYEQYF.

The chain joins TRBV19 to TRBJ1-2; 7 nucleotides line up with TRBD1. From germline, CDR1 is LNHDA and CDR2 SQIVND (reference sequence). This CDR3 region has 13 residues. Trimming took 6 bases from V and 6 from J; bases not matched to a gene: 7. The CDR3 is CASRRGQGDGYTF. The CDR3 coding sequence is TGTGCCAGTAGGAGGGGGCAGGGCGATGGCTACACCTTC.

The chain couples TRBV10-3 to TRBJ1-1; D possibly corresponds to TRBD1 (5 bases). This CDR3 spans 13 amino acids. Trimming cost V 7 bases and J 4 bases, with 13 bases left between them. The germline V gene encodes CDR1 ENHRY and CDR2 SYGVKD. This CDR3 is CAIKAGPGTEAFF. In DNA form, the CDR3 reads TGTGCCATCAAAGCGGGGCCGGGCACTGAAGCTTTCTTT.

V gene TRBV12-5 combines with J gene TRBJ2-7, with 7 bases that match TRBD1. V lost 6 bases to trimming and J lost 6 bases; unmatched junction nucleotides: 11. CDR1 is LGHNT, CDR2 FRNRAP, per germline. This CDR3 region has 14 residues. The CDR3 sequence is CASGPDRVNGEQYF. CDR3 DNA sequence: TGTGCTAGTGGACCTGACAGGGTGAATGGCGAGCAGTACTTC.

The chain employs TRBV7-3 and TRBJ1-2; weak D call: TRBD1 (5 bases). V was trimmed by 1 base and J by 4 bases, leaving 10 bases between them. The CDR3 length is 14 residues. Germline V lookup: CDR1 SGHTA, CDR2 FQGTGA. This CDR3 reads CASSLNSQGYGYTF. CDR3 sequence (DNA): TGTGCCAGCAGCTTAAATTCCCAGGGCTATGGCTACACCTTC.

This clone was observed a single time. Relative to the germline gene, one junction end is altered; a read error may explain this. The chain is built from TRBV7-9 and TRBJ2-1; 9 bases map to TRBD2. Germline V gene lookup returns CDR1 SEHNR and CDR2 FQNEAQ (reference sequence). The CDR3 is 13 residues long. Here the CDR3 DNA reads TGTGCCAGCAGTTTAGCGGGAGTGAATGAGCAGTTCTTC. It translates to CASSLAGVNEQFF.

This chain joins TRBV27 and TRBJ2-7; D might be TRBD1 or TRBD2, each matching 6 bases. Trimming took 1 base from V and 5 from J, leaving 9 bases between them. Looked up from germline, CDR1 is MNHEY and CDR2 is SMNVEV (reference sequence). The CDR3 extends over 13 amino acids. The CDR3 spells CASSLWGADEQYF. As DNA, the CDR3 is TGTGCCAGCAGTTTATGGGGGGCGGACGAGCAGTACTTC.